A few counts support the clone carrying this TCR beta chain. Its antigen is unknown. TCRdb independently ran MiXCR on the 5' RACE reads; one entry per CDR3 protein. The sample shows 190,000 or so distinct CDR3 sequences, over 20% of them seen only once. The entry originates in a study of T-cell memory formation after mild COVID-19. Study outcomes and limitations: Largely, contracting CD4+ clones fell within CM and EM, and contracting CD8+ clones within EMRA.

Germline V gene sequence: CDR1 PRHDT, CDR2 FYEKMQ (reference sequence). There are 18 residues in the CDR3. Trimming took 5 bases from V and 5 from J, leaving 27 bases between them. Sample: PBMCs or a T cell subset sorted from them (not recorded which). The sequence derives from an adult woman who had mild COVID-19 (a few samples of this study predate the infection). Cell type and time point are not known. The gene calls are TRBV13 and TRBJ2-5; D may be TRBD1 (8 bases). The CDR3 loop is CASSGSGTGYLMRETQYF. As DNA, the CDR3 is TGTGCCAGCAGCGGAAGCGGGACAGGCTATCTCATGAGGGAGACCCAGTACTTC.